A selection of T cell receptor beta chains follows, all from one sample in a study of blood T cell repertoires in COVID-19. Clones were read by immunoSEQ multiplex PCR, and TCRdb kept only the in-frame ones, dropping some. Seen here are about 110,000 clones, over 75% observed once, and the top ten hold about a third. The specimen was peripheral blood. Receptors were obtained from a woman of 80 years or more with acute or convalescent COVID-19. The CDR3 runs from the conserved cysteine through the conserved F or W. A D gene is named only where the DNA matches it firmly. The listing skips clone size in some rows; elsewhere it reads once, few, many or a size class.

D: TRBD1
V: TRBV2
size: .
J: TRBJ1-2
CDR3: CASSPDRGANYGYTF
DNA: TGTGCCAGCTCCCCGGACAGGGGAGCTAACTATGGCTACACCTTC

D: .
V: TRBV28
size: .
J: TRBJ2-2
CDR3: CASSRLKAFGELFF
DNA: TGTGCCAGCAGCCGACTAAAAGCATTCGGGGAGCTGTTTTTT

D: .
V: TRBV25-1
size: once
J: TRBJ1-2
CDR3: CASGSGTTNYGYTF
DNA: TGTGCCAGCGGGTCCGGGACAACCAACTATGGCTACACCTTC

D: TRBD1
V: TRBV29-1
size: .
J: TRBJ1-1
CDR3: CSVYGQGATRNTEAFF
DNA: TGCAGCGTGTATGGACAGGGGGCCACTCGGAACACTGAAGCTTTCTTT

D: .
V: TRBV6-1
size: .
J: TRBJ2-7
CDR3: CASSEGQHFYEQYF
DNA: TGTGCCAGCAGTGAGGGACAACACTTTTACGAGCAGTACTTC

D: .
V: TRBV12-3/TRBV12-4
size: .
J: TRBJ1-1
CDR3: CASRDTMNTEAFF
DNA: TGTGCCAGCAGGGACACGATGAACACTGAAGCTTTCTTT

D: TRBD1
V: TRBV7-9
size: .
J: TRBJ1-1
CDR3: CASSLAQGQGASTEAFF
DNA: TGTGCCAGCAGCTTAGCGCAGGGACAGGGGGCGAGCACTGAAGCTTTCTTT

D: TRBD2
V: TRBV6-6
size: .
J: TRBJ2-7
CDR3: CASSYPMGRGYEQYF
DNA: TGTGCCAGCAGTTACCCGATGGGGCGGGGGTACGAGCAGTACTTC

D: .
V: TRBV28
size: .
J: TRBJ2-5
CDR3: CASSPDRETQYF
DNA: TGTGCCAGCAGCCCCGACAGAGAGACCCAGTACTTC

D: TRBD1
V: TRBV4-3
size: .
J: TRBJ2-5
CDR3: CASSQPSPGGRETQYF
DNA: TGCGCCAGCAGCCAGCCGAGTCCAGGGGGCCGAGAGACCCAGTACTTC

D: .
V: TRBV13
size: .
J: TRBJ1-2
CDR3: CASSSGQYGYTF
DNA: TGTGCCAGCAGCTCAGGACAGTATGGCTACACCTTC

D: TRBD1
V: TRBV3-1/TRBV3-2
size: .
J: TRBJ2-1
CDR3: CASSQGAQGGHYNEQFF
DNA: TGTGCCAGCAGCCAAGGCGCACAGGGGGGCCACTACAATGAGCAGTTCTTC

D: .
V: TRBV4-1
size: .
J: TRBJ2-7
CDR3: CASSQDPSDEQYF
DNA: TGCGCCAGCAGCCAAGATCCCTCTGACGAGCAGTACTTC

D: .
V: TRBV4-3
size: .
J: TRBJ1-2
CDR3: CASSQDGGWNYGYTF
DNA: TGCGCCAGCAGCCAAGATGGCGGATGGAACTATGGCTACACCTTC

D: .
V: TRBV6-2/TRBV6-3
size: .
J: TRBJ2-7
CDR3: CASSSGLILGEQYF
DNA: TGTGCCAGCAGTTCCGGACTGATCCTAGGCGAGCAGTACTTC

D: .
V: TRBV6-5
size: .
J: TRBJ2-5
CDR3: CASSLLWAPKETQYF
DNA: TGTGCCAGCAGCTTGTTGTGGGCGCCAAAAGAGACCCAGTACTTC

D: .
V: TRBV19
size: .
J: TRBJ2-3
CDR3: CASSLADTQYF
DNA: TGTGCCAGTAGTCTCGCAGATACGCAGTATTTT

D: .
V: TRBV19
size: .
J: TRBJ1-5
CDR3: CASSMSSAGINQPQHF
DNA: TGTGCCAGTAGTATGAGTTCTGCAGGGATCAATCAGCCCCAGCATTTT

D: .
V: TRBV2
size: .
J: TRBJ2-4
CDR3: CASNEQANIQYF
DNA: TGTGCCAGCAATGAGCAGGCGAACATTCAGTACTTC

D: .
V: TRBV28
size: .
J: TRBJ1-6
CDR3: CASSLFKGVSPLHF
DNA: TGTGCCAGCAGTTTATTCAAGGGAGTCTCACCCCTCCACTTT

D: .
V: TRBV11-2
size: .
J: TRBJ2-7
CDR3: CASSLVGGEQYF
DNA: TGTGCCAGCAGCTTAGTGGGGGGAGAGCAGTACTTC

D: TRBD2
V: TRBV10-3
size: .
J: TRBJ2-7
CDR3: CAIGPGGEQYF
DNA: TGTGCCATCGGGCCGGGGGGCGAGCAGTACTTC

D: .
V: TRBV18
size: once
J: TRBJ2-4
CDR3: CASSPGVAKNIQYF
DNA: TGTGCCAGCTCCCCGGGGGTGGCCAAAAACATTCAGTACTTC

D: .
V: TRBV18
size: .
J: TRBJ2-2
CDR3: CASSPPTSGSQGTGELFF
DNA: TGTGCCAGCTCACCACCGACCTCGGGTTCCCAGGGCACCGGGGAGCTGTTTTTT

D: TRBD2
V: TRBV3-1/TRBV3-2
size: .
J: TRBJ2-5
CDR3: CASSLLTSSRETQYF
DNA: TGTGCCAGCAGCCTCTTGACTAGCTCCAGGGAGACCCAGTACTTC

D: .
V: TRBV30
size: .
J: TRBJ1-2
CDR3: CAWSQYRVSYGYTF
DNA: TGTGCCTGGAGTCAATACAGGGTCTCCTATGGCTACACCTTC

D: .
V: TRBV7-9
size: .
J: TRBJ1-4
CDR3: CASQLNSGHPNEKLFF
DNA: TGTGCTTCTCAGCTTAATTCAGGACATCCTAATGAAAAACTGTTTTTT

D: .
V: TRBV4-1
size: .
J: TRBJ1-5
CDR3: CASSQDYNQPQHF
DNA: TGCGCCAGCAGCCAAGACTATAATCAGCCCCAGCATTTT

D: TRBD1
V: TRBV27
size: .
J: TRBJ2-7
CDR3: CASSLGQGVNEQYF
DNA: TGTGCCAGCAGTTTGGGACAGGGGGTCAACGAGCAGTACTTC

D: .
V: TRBV10-3
size: .
J: TRBJ1-6
CDR3: CAIFGIPTDNSPLHF
DNA: TGTGCCATCTTCGGGATACCCACTGATAATTCACCCCTCCACTTT

D: .
V: TRBV18
size: .
J: TRBJ1-2
CDR3: CASSPARVAEYGYTF
DNA: TGTGCCAGCTCACCGGCACGGGTGGCTGAATATGGCTACACCTTC

D: .
V: TRBV4-1
size: few
J: TRBJ2-4
CDR3: CASSQGAQLQTKNIQYF
DNA: TGCGCCAGCAGCCAAGGGGCACAGTTGCAAACCAAAAACATTCAGTACTTC

D: .
V: TRBV6-5
size: .
J: TRBJ1-1
CDR3: CASSYSSQTNTEAFF
DNA: TGTGCCAGCAGTTACTCGAGCCAAACGAACACTGAAGCTTTCTTT

D: .
V: TRBV30
size: .
J: TRBJ1-6
CDR3: CAWSVGGGSGSPLHF
DNA: TGTGCCTGGAGTGTTGGGGGGGGCTCAGGTTCACCCCTCCACTTT

D: .
V: TRBV5-5
size: .
J: TRBJ2-1
CDR3: CASSWGPALPNEQFF
DNA: TGTGCCAGCAGCTGGGGGCCAGCCCTCCCCAATGAGCAGTTCTTC

D: TRBD1
V: TRBV30
size: .
J: TRBJ1-5
CDR3: CAWSRTGLGVNQPQHF
DNA: TGTGCCTGGAGTAGGACAGGGTTGGGGGTTAATCAGCCCCAGCATTTT

D: .
V: TRBV14
size: once
J: TRBJ1-2
CDR3: CASSQVASGLANYGYTF
DNA: TGTGCCAGCAGCCAAGTCGCGTCAGGGCTTGCTAACTATGGCTACACCTTC

D: .
V: TRBV7-9
size: .
J: TRBJ2-7
CDR3: CASSLKNREGAQYF
DNA: TGTGCCAGCAGCTTAAAAAACAGGGAAGGCGCTCAGTACTTC

D: TRBD1
V: TRBV5-8
size: .
J: TRBJ1-6
CDR3: CASGQVPGSPLHF
DNA: TGTGCCAGCGGACAGGTCCCAGGTTCACCCCTCCACTTT

D: TRBD1
V: TRBV10-3
size: .
J: TRBJ1-2
CDR3: CAISLQGVSYTF
DNA: TGTGCCATCAGCTTACAGGGGGTCAGCTACACCTTC

D: TRBD2
V: TRBV6-5
size: .
J: TRBJ2-7
CDR3: CASSYSASGNYEQYF
DNA: TGTGCCAGCAGTTACTCGGCTAGCGGAAACTACGAGCAGTACTTC

D: .
V: TRBV18
size: once
J: TRBJ1-6
CDR3: CASSPVAYAAEPLHF
DNA: TGTGCCAGCTCACCAGTGGCATACGCCGCTGAACCCCTCCACTTT

D: .
V: TRBV15
size: .
J: TRBJ1-4
CDR3: CATSRGGDEKLFF
DNA: TGTGCCACCAGCAGAGGGGGGGATGAAAAACTGTTTTTT